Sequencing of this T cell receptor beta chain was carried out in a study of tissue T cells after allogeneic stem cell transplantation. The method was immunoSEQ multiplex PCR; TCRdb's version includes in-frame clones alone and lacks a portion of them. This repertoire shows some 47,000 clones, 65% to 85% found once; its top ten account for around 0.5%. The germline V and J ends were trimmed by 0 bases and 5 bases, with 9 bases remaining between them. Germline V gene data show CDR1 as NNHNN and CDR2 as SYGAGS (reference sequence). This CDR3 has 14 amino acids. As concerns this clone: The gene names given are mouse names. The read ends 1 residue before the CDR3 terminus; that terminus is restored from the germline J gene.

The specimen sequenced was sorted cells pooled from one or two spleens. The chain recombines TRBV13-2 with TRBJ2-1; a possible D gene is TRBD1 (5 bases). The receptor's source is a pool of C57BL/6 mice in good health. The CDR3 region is CASGDAGGDAEQFF. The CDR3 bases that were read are TGTGCCAGCGGTGATGCGGGAGGGGATGCTGAGCAGTTC.